These 24 T cell receptor beta chains share one sample of origin, sequenced in a study of blood T cell repertoires in COVID-19 (dated by TCRdb to 2018 to 2021). Libraries came from the immunoSEQ multiplex PCR assay. In its TCRdb copy, this immuneACCESS table keeps in-frame sequences only and misses some clones. Where compared with another copy, unresolved V genes explain less than half of these, and the others have no known cause. The sample data list almost 95,000 clones, and about 83% of these were observed just once. The top ten hold around 20% of the sample. The material sequenced was peripheral blood. These receptor sequences come from a woman aged 60-70 years with COVID-19, enrolled during active disease.

The chain is built from TRBV30 and TRBJ1-3, with D tentatively TRBD1 (5 bases). CDR3 length: 14 residues. V was shortened by 0 bases and J by 2 bases, with 8 bases between the two germline ends. Germline V lookup: CDR1 GTSNPN, CDR2 SVGIG (reference sequence). The chain's CDR3 is CAWSVIGAGNTIYF. The CDR3 region has the DNA TGTGCCTGGAGTGTAATAGGGGCTGGAAACACCATATATTTT. The full variable domain, rest sourced from reference TRBV30 and TRBJ1-3, is SQTIHQWPATLVQPVGSPLSLECTVEGTSNPNLYWYRQAAGRGLQLLFYSVGIGQISSEVPQNLSASRPQDRQFILSSKKLLLSDSGFYLCAWSVIGAGNTIYFGEGSWLTVV.

The chain uses TRBV19 and TRBJ1-2, with 11 bases aligning to TRBD1. The germline V gene has CDR1 LNHDA and CDR2 SQIVND (reference sequence). The CDR3 extends over 14 amino acids. J lost 7 bases, V lost 2 bases, and 3 bases had no gene match. The CDR3 protein is CASSIRTGGIGYTF. DNA of the CDR3: TGTGCCAGTAGTATACGGACAGGGGGCATTGGCTACACCTTC.

V usage is TRBV10-3 and J usage is TRBJ1-2, with 7 bases identical to TRBD1. The germline CDR1 and CDR2 sequences are ENHRY and SYGVKD. CDR3 length: 15 residues. Trimming at V came to 4 bases and at J to 2 bases, leaving 7 bases not matched to a gene. The CDR3 nucleotides are TGTGCCATCAGTGGTGGAGGGGGCGGAAACTATGGCTACACCTTC. Protein: CAISGGGGGNYGYTF.

The chain combines TRBV4-1 with TRBJ2-1; D gene uncertain. The CDR3 extends over 15 amino acids. Per the germline V gene, CDR1 is MGHRA and CDR2 is YSYEKL. The ends were cut back, 1 base at V and 2 bases at J, with 9 bases in the middle. CDR3 sequence: CASSQAGFAYNEQFF. In nucleotides, the CDR3 is TGCGCCAGCAGCCAAGCTGGCTTTGCCTACAATGAGCAGTTCTTC.

The chain uses TRBV25-1 and TRBJ1-6, with D possibly matching TRBD1 (5 bases). V dropped 6 bases and J dropped 7 bases, with 7 bases sitting between them. Germline-derived CDR1 and CDR2 are MGHDK and SYGVNS. The CDR3 consists of 12 residues. CDR3 in amino acids: CASRAGNSPLHF. CDR3 nucleotides: TGTGCCAGCAGAGCAGGGAATTCACCCCTCCACTTT.

The rearrangement uses TRBV7-2 and TRBJ1-2; no reliable D call. Trimming took off 4 bases at V and 5 bases at J, with 8 bases between the two ends. Germline V gene lookup returns CDR1 SGHTA and CDR2 FQGNSA. This CDR3 spans 12 amino acids. CDR3 sequence: CASSSKQYGYTF. CDR3 sequence (DNA): TGTGCCAGCAGCTCTAAGCAATATGGCTACACCTTC.

V gene TRBV7-9 combines with J gene TRBJ2-1; TRBD1 agrees at 7 bases. Germline-derived CDR1 and CDR2 are SEHNR and FQNEAQ (reference sequence). CDR3 length equals 17 residues. V shed 6 bases and J 3 bases; nucleotides not matched to a gene: 14. The DNA of the CDR3 is TGTGCCAGCAGTTCCCTAGGACAGGCAAAAAGCTACAATGAGCAGTTCTTC. Its protein is CASSSLGQAKSYNEQFF.

The chain uses TRBV4-1 and TRBJ2-1, with 11 bases aligning to TRBD2. J gave up 9 bases and V 1 base, and 5 bases lay outside the gene matches. Germline V CDR1 and CDR2: MGHRA, YSYEKL. The CDR3 extends over 15 amino acids. CDR3: CASSQVFSGGVEQFF. CDR3 DNA sequence: TGCGCCAGCAGCCAAGTATTTAGCGGGGGGGTTGAGCAGTTCTTC.

This clone was seen only a few times. The chain uses TRBV30 and TRBJ2-7; 10 nucleotides match TRBD1. V gave up 3 bases and J gave up 2 bases; unmatched junction bases: 7. The CDR3 is made up of 15 amino acids. CDR1 is GTSNPN and CDR2 is SVGIG in the germline V gene (reference sequence). CDR3 region: CAWREGQGGTYEQYF. The CDR3 nucleotides read TGTGCCTGGAGGGAAGGACAGGGGGGGACCTACGAGCAGTACTTC.

The CDR3 nucleotides are TGTGCCAGCAGCCGGGGGGACATAGACCTCTACGAGCAGTACTTC. It translates to CASSRGDIDLYEQYF. V gene TRBV7-6 combines with J gene TRBJ2-7, with D possibly matching TRBD2 (7 bases). CDR3 size: 15 residues. Trimming stripped 5 bases from V and 3 bases from J, with 17 bases between. Germline loops: CDR1 SGHVS, CDR2 FNYEAQ.

The V and J genes are TRBV3-1 (or the pseudogene TRBV3-2) and TRBJ2-5, with TRBD1 as a possible D gene (6 bases). V was cut by 3 bases and J by 9 bases, with 20 bases left in between. The CDR3 runs to 15 residues. Germline V gene lookup returns CDR1 LGHDT and CDR2 YNNKEL (reference sequence). CDR3 sequence reads: CASSQGAGARWAQYF. Here the CDR3 DNA reads TGTGCCAGCAGCCAGGGAGCAGGGGCACGTTGGGCCCAGTACTTC.

The gene calls are TRBV14 and TRBJ1-4, with TRBD1 identical over 7 bases. This CDR3 spans 13 amino acids. With V trimmed by 4 bases and J by 5 bases, 1 base remained unmatched. CDR1 and CDR2 (germline): SGHDN, FVKESK. CDR3 residues: CASSRDRNEKLFF. In DNA, the CDR3 is TGTGCCAGCAGCCGGGACAGAAATGAAAAACTGTTTTTT.

V and J are TRBV19 and TRBJ1-1, with D perhaps TRBD1 (5 bases). With 6 bases removed from V and 1 base from J, the gap between germline ends came to 9 bases. The germline V gene encodes CDR1 LNHDA and CDR2 SQIVND (reference sequence). This CDR3 has 13 amino acids. The CDR3 bases are TGTGCCAGTAGGGTTCAGGGGAACACTGAAGCTTTCTTT. It yields the protein CASRVQGNTEAFF.

The table lists this clone with a few counts. The chain uses TRBV19 and TRBJ1-4; TRBD1 agrees at 7 bases. The CDR3 covers 15 residues. V lost 5 bases and J lost 5; bases outside the gene matches: 8. Germline V gene sequence: CDR1 LNHDA, CDR2 SQIVND (reference sequence). CDR3 sequence reads: CASSWGTARNEKLFF. CDR3 in DNA: TGTGCCAGTAGTTGGGGGACAGCCAGAAATGAAAAACTGTTTTTT.

V is TRBV6-5 and J is TRBJ2-7; TRBD1 agrees at 11 bases. The V gene's germline CDR1 is MNHEY and CDR2 SVGAGI. This CDR3 spans 15 amino acids. Trimming took 2 bases from V and 6 from J; bases not matched to a gene: 6. The CDR3 spells CASSYLPGQGGEQYF. The CDR3 nucleotides are TGTGCCAGCAGTTACCTACCGGGACAGGGGGGCGAGCAGTACTTC.

The chain uses TRBV6-2 or TRBV6-3 and TRBJ2-7, with 8 nucleotides matching TRBD2. Germline values: CDR1 MNHEY, CDR2 SVGEGT. The CDR3 contains 14 residues. V shed 4 bases and J 0 bases; nucleotides not matched to a gene: 2. In DNA form, the CDR3 reads TGTGCCAGCAGTTCGACTAGCGACTCCTACGAGCAGTACTTC. The encoded protein is CASSSTSDSYEQYF.

A remark on this clone: Other nucleotide sequences from this sample produce the same CDR3. The chain employs TRBV5-8 and TRBJ1-1; 7 bases agree with TRBD1. The CDR3 runs 14 residues. V shed 4 bases and J 1 base; nucleotides not matched to a gene: 4. Germline assignment: CDR1 SGHTS and CDR2 YDEGEE. The CDR3 nucleotides read TGTGCCAGCAGCAAGGGACAGCGGAACACTGAAGCTTTCTTT. It specifies CASSKGQRNTEAFF. Full variable domain (rest looked up from reference TRBV5-8 and TRBJ1-1): EAGVTQSPTHLIKTRGQQATLRCSPISGHTSVYWYQQALGLGLQFLLWYDEGEERNRGNFPPRFSGRQFPNYSSELNVNALELEDSALYLCASSKGQRNTEAFFGQGTRLTVV.

The chain couples TRBV2 to TRBJ2-7; 7 positions match TRBD1. Trimming removed 7 bases from V and 6 bases from J; junction bases left unmatched: 12. Germline V gene lookup returns CDR1 SNHLY and CDR2 FYNNEI. The CDR3 sequence is 14 residues long. The chain's CDR3 is CASNEGAFLVEQYF. Written as DNA, the CDR3 is TGTGCCAGCAACGAGGGGGCATTTCTAGTCGAGCAGTACTTC.

As to this clone: This CDR3 is also generated by other DNA sequences in the sample. The gene calls are TRBV18 and TRBJ2-3; TRBD2 aligns across 8 bases. The CDR3 has 15 amino acids. V dropped 3 bases and J dropped 1; count of bases not matched to a gene: 3. The germline V gene encodes CDR1 KGHSH and CDR2 LQKENI. This CDR3 reads CASSPPGGGTDTQYF. In nucleotides, the CDR3 is TGTGCCAGCTCACCCCCGGGGGGGGGCACAGATACGCAGTATTTT.

The genes are TRBV18 and TRBJ1-6; no firm D call. Trimming stripped 1 base from V and 6 bases from J, with 7 bases between. CDR3 length: 14 amino acids. Germline assignment: CDR1 KGHSH and CDR2 LQKENI. The CDR3 here is CASSPLNSNSPLHF. The CDR3 nucleotides read TGTGCCAGCTCACCACTTAACAGTAATTCACCCCTCCACTTT. Together with reference TRBV18 and TRBJ1-6, the CDR3 gives the full variable domain: NAGVMQNPRHLVRRRGQEARLRCSPMKGHSHVYWYRQLPEEGLKFMVYLQKENIIDESGMPKERFSAEFPKEGPSILRIQQVVRGDSAAYFCASSPLNSNSPLHFGNGTRLTVT.

CDR3 region: CASSPRGASPLHF. The CDR3 DNA is TGTGCCAGCAGCCCACGGGGGGCCTCACCCCTCCACTTT. This rearrangement joins TRBV11-1 to TRBJ1-6, with a tentative D call TRBD1 (6 bases). CDR1 and CDR2 from the germline V gene are SGHAT and FQDESV (reference sequence). The CDR3 is 13 amino acids. Deletions cut 5 bases from V and 10 bases from J, with 12 bases between.

The chain uses TRBV9 and TRBJ2-3; perhaps TRBD2 as D (6 bases). CDR1 is SGDLS and CDR2 is YYNGEE in the germline V gene. The CDR3 is 15 residues long. The V end was cut by 3 bases, the J end by 0 bases, with 11 bases between. The CDR3 DNA follows: TGTGCCAGCAGCGGCGGGGCTACTAGCACAGATACGCAGTATTTT. Its translation is CASSGGATSTDTQYF.

The rearrangement uses TRBV7-9 and TRBJ2-7; 8 bases are shared with TRBD1. The J segment lost 3 bases and the V segment lost 5 bases, leaving 15 bases of the junction unmatched. This CDR3 is 17 amino acids long. The germline CDR1 and CDR2 sequences are SEHNR and FQNEAQ (reference sequence). CDR3 loop: CASSPAPQGAPSYEQYF. The CDR3 nucleotides read TGTGCCAGCAGCCCAGCGCCTCAGGGGGCGCCGAGCTACGAGCAGTACTTC.

The gene calls are TRBV4-3 and TRBJ1-5; unclear D gene. V was cut by 0 bases and J by 7 bases, with 7 bases left in between. Germline values: CDR1 LGHNA, CDR2 YSLEER. The CDR3 is 13 amino acids. CDR3 nucleotides: TGCGCCAGCAGCCAAGACAGTGGCCAGCCCCAGCATTTT. This translates into CASSQDSGQPQHF.